This T cell receptor beta chain stems from a study of neoadjuvant anti-PD-1 for oral cavity cancer. Study-wide results and caveats: After neoadjuvant nivolumab, PBMC T cell clonality was significantly higher in non-responders than responders.

The method was immunoSEQ multiplex PCR; TCRdb's version includes in-frame clones alone and lacks a portion of them. The repertoire includes some 30,000 clones, around four fifths of them detected once, and almost 3.5% sits in the top ten. This sample's time point: after neoadjuvant nivolumab, at surgical resection. These oral cavity squamous cell carcinomas were HPV-negative and locally advanced. Blood cells were analyzed directly, without culture or expansion. As regards this clone: Its cognate antigen is unknown.

The source was PBMCs, collected after nivolumab (anti-PD-1) treatment. This receptor was taken from a person aged 35 to 85 with oral cavity squamous cell carcinoma.

The CDR3 loop reads CAISESPEAQPQHF. The CDR3 nucleotides read TGTGCCATCAGTGAGTCACCAGAGGCTCAGCCCCAGCATTTT. The chain has TRBV10-3 and TRBJ1-5, with unresolved D. From germline, CDR1 is ENHRY and CDR2 SYGVKD. V was pared by 0 bases and J by 6 bases, with 9 bases between. The CDR3 extends over 14 amino acids.